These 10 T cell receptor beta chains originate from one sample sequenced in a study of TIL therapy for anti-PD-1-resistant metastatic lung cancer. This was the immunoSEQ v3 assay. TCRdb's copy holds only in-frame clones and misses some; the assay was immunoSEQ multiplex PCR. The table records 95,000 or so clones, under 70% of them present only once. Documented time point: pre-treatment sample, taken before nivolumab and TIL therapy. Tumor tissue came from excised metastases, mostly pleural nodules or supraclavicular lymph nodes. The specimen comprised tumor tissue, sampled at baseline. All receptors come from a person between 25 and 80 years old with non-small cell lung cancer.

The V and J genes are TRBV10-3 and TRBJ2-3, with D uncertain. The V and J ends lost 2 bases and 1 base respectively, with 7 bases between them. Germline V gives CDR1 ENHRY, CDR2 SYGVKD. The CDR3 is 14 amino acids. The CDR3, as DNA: TGTGCCATCAGTGAGCCTCTGGGCACAGATACGCAGTATTTT. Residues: CAISEPLGTDTQYF.

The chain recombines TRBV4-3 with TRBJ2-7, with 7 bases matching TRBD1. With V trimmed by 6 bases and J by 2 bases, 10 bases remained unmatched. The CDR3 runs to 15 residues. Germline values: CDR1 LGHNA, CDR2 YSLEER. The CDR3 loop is CASRNDRVSPYEQYF. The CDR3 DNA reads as TGCGCCAGCAGGAACGACAGGGTATCACCCTACGAGCAGTACTTC.

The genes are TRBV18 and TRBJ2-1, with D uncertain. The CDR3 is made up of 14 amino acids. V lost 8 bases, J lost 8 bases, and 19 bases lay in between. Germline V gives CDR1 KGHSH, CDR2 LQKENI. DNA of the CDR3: TGTGCCAGCCACCTGTCGGCGTCAGAGCATGAGCAGTTCTTC. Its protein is CASHLSASEHEQFF.

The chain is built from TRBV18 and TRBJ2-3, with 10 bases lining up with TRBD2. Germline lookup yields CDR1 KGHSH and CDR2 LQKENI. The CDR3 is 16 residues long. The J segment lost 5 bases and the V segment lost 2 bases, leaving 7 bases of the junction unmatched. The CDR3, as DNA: TGTGCCAGCTCACCATCGACTAGCGGGTCCGTAGATACGCAGTATTTT. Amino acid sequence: CASSPSTSGSVDTQYF.

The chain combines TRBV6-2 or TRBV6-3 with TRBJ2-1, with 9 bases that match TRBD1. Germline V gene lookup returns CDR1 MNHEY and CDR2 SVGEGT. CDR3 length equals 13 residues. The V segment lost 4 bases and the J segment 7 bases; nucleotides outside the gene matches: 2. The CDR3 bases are TGTGCCAGCAGTTGGGGACAGGGAAATGAGCAGTTCTTC. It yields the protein CASSWGQGNEQFF.

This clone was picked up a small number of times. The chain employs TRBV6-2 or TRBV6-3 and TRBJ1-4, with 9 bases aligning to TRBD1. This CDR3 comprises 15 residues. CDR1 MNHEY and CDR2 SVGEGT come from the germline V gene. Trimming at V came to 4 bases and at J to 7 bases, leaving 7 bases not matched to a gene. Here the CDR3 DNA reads TGTGCCAGCAGTTCCGGGACAGGGCGCGGTGAAAAACTGTTTTTT. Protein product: CASSSGTGRGEKLFF.

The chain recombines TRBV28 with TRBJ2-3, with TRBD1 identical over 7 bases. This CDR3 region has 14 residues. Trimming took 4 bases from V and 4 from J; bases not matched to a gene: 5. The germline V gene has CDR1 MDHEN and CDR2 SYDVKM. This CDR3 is CASSSAQGSDTQYF. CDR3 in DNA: TGTGCCAGCAGTTCTGCACAGGGGTCAGATACGCAGTATTTT.

In DNA, the CDR3 is TGTGCCAGCAGTGAACGAAGAGCCAGCACAGATACGCAGTATTTT. Translating gives CASSERRASTDTQYF. V and J are TRBV6-1 and TRBJ2-3; D is ambiguous. Trimming removed 2 bases at V and 0 bases at J, with 9 bases between. CDR1 and CDR2 (germline): MNHNS, SASEGT. CDR3 length equals 15 residues.

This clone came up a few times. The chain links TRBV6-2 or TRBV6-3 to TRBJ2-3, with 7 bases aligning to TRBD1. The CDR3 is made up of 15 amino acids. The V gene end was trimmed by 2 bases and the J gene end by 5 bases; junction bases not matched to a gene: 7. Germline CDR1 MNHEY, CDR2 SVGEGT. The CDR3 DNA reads TGTGCCAGCAGTTACAAGGGACAGCCCGGAGATACGCAGTATTTT. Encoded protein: CASSYKGQPGDTQYF.

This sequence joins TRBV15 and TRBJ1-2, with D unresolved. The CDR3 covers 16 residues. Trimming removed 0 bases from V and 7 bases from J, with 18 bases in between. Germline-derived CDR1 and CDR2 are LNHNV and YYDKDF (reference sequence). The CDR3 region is CATSRDLLRMSVGYTF. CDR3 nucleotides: TGTGCCACCAGCAGAGACCTACTCCGAATGTCTGTTGGCTACACCTTC. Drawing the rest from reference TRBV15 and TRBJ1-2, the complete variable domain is DAMVIQNPRYQVTQFGKPVTLSCSQTLNHNVMYWYQQKSSQAPKLLFHYYDKDFNNEADTPDNFQSRRPNTSFCFLDIRSPGLGDTAMYLCATSRDLLRMSVGYTFGSGTRLTVV.